This T cell receptor (beta chain) was sequenced in a study of blood T cell repertoires in COVID-19 (dated by TCRdb to 2020 to 2021). Background for the entire study: Collaborator samples came from the United States, Italy and Spain and covered acute and convalescent phases of COVID-19. The material from the prospective study consisted of cDNA or gDNA derived from T cells, B-cell-depleted T cells, or PBMCs. The dataset comprised deeply sampled blood TCRbeta repertoires from subjects exposed to, actively infected with, or recovered from COVID-19. A freely available public database, intended as a resource for researchers studying the immune response to SARS-CoV-2, is where the repertoires were released. Sample metadata almost always included a de-identified subject ID, COVID-19 status, age in years and sex. Where available, HLA class I and class II types were obtained from metadata supplied by the sample provider rather than from assay-based typing. Samples were obtained from the ongoing ImmuneRACE study (first 160 participants) and from about 1,300 subjects provided by 6 global collaborators.

The collaborating institutions used their own protocols to collect whole blood in K2EDTA tubes. For TCRbeta analysis, collaborator samples were shipped as frozen whole blood, as isolated PBMCs, or as DNA extracted from either sample type. With regard to this clone: Its antigen remains unidentified. Qualities for individual bases were not recorded, and no much larger clone is one base off.

The research as a whole found: How much clinical and demographic metadata was included differed by source and by participant, and the metadata was provided uncurated.

The CDR3 covers 21 residues, taking in both the cysteine and the phenylalanine. The kept DNA is CDR3 alone, 63 bases in frame from the first base. The trim is 1 base for V and 0 bases for J, with a gap of 26 bases between the germline ends. For CDR1 and CDR2, the germline V gene lists SGHVS and FQNEAQ. TCRbeta CDR3 regions were amplified from genomic DNA using the immunoSEQ Assay, a bias-controlled multiplex PCR. The original methods were these. The number of nucleated cells in each sample was estimated from the amplification of reference gene primers within the assay. Sequence reads were collapsed and filtered to measure the absolute abundance of every unique TCRbeta CDR3 rearrangement. For each sample, productive Simpson clonality was calculated by taking the square root of Simpson's diversity index across productive rearrangements. TCRdb holds this immuneACCESS table with in-frame rearrangements only. Some clones are missing; in checked studies, unresolved V genes explain under half, and the rest has no known cause. That table gives V, J and clone size, and the DNA gave D and trimming. This sample comprises 140,000 to 150,000 clones, 88% of them detected only once. The ten largest clones represent over 1.5% of the sample.

The chain links TRBV7-8 with TRBJ2-3; TRBD2 is a possible D gene, resting on 6 matching bases. The sequenced material came from peripheral blood. This TCR was sampled from a man between 65 and 80 years old with acute or convalescent COVID-19. The nucleotide sequence reads TGTGCCAGCAGCTTAGTTCCCTCTGCCTCGTTTAGCGGCCCTAGCACAGATACGCAGTATTTT. Its translation reads: CASSLVPSASFSGPSTDTQYF.